This TCR beta chain comes out of a study of cytomegalovirus exposure and HLA in healthy donors. Germline assignment: CDR1 SQVTM and CDR2 ANQGSEA. V dropped 2 bases and J dropped 0 bases, with 8 bases sitting between them. CDR3 length: 13 amino acids. TCRdb's table, derived via immunoSEQ multiplex PCR, lists solely in-frame clones and lacks some. The repertoire includes about 160,000 clones, roughly 91% of them detected once, and roughly 4.2% sits in the top ten. As to this clone: Its antigen remains unidentified.

Findings of the study overall: There were under 200 TCR beta chains listed as cytomegalovirus-associated. Most TCR sequences showed up rarely, but some public TCRs showed up in many donors.

Donors came from a validation cohort of 95 to 150 subjects, distinct from the first 666-subject cohort. The chain carries TRBV29-1 and TRBJ2-7, with no clear D. The specimen was PBMCs. The receptor was derived from a man younger than 35 in good health and CMV-seropositive. For the CDR3, the DNA is TGCAGCGTTGAAACGTCAGACTCCTACGAGCAGTACTTC. Translated, it gives CSVETSDSYEQYF.